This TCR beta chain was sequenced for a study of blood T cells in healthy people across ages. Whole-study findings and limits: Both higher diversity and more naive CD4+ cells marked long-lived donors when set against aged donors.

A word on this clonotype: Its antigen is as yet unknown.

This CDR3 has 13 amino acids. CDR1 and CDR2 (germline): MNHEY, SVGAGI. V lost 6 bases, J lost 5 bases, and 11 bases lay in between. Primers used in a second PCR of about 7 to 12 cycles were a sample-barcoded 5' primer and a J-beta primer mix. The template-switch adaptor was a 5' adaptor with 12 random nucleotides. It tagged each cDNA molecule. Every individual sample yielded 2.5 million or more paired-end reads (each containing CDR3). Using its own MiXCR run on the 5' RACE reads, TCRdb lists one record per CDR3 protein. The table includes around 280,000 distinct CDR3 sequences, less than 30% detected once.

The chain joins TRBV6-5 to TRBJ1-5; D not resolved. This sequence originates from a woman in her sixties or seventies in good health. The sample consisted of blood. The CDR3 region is CASSPGVYQPQHF. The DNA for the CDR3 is TGTGCCAGCAGCCCCGGGGTTTATCAGCCCCAGCATTTT.